This T cell receptor beta chain is drawn from a study of OX40 agonist ivuxolimab in advanced cancers. Findings and caveats of the study: Antigen specificity was not determined for the expanded peripheral T cells. At 0.1 to 3.0 mg/kg, clonal expansion of CD4+ and CD8+ blood T cells had occurred by week 6.

About this clone: The antigen is unknown.

Profiling relied on immunoSEQ multiplex PCR, and the TCRdb table lists in-frame clones only, not all of them. The sample consists of approximately 50,000 clones, around 88% of them appearing once. Germline CDR1 reads SNHLY; CDR2 reads FYNNEI. Deletions cut 11 bases from V and 4 bases from J, with 15 bases between. The CDR3 contains 12 residues. Cycle 7 day 1, cycle 4 day 1, and baseline were the timepoints at which blood was sampled. The material sequenced was CD4+ or CD8+ T cells sorted from blood, taken in a trial of the OX40 agonist ivuxolimab. The source of this sequence is an adult with an advanced solid tumor such as melanoma, head and neck, liver or kidney cancer. The chain is built from TRBV2 and TRBJ2-7; a weak D match, TRBD1 (6 bases). The CDR3: CASERTAYEQYF. The CDR3 bases are TGTGCCTCCGAGAGGACAGCTTACGAGCAGTACTTC.